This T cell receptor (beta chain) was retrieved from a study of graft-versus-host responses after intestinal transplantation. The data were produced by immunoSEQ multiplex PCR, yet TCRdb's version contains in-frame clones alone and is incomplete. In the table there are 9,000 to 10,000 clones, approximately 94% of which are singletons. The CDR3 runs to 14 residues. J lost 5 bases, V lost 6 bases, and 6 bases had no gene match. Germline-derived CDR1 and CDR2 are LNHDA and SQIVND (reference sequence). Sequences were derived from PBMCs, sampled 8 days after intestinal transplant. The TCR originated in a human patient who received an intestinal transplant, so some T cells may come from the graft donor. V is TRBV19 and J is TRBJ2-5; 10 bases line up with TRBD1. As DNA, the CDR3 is TGTGCCAGTAGACGACAGGGGGCCGGGGAGACCCAGTACTTC. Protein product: CASRRQGAGETQYF.